These T cell receptor beta chains were read from a single sample in a study of shared clonotypes between healthy human individuals. Profiling relied on immunoSEQ multiplex PCR, and the TCRdb table lists in-frame clones only, not all of them. The profile shows around 1.5 million clones, around 98% of them singletons. The sequencing input was naive CD4+ T cells sorted from blood. These receptors all come from a man under 40 in good health. CDR3s include the opening cysteine and the closing phenylalanine or tryptophan. Fields, in order: J gene, V gene, clone size, CDR3 length, D gene, CDR3 protein, CDR3 DNA. The D gene is left open where the match is weak. Size tells how often a clone was seen (once, few, many) or the class of an expanded clone, and some rows leave it out.

>TRBJ2-1|TRBV9|NA|14|TRBD1
CASSAPSDRVEQFF
TGTGCCAGCAGCGCCCCCTCAGACAGGGTTGAGCAGTTCTTC
>TRBJ2-1|TRBV5-1|NA|16|TRBD1
CASSSSGTGGYNEQFF
TGCGCCAGCAGCTCCTCCGGGACAGGGGGATACAATGAGCAGTTCTTC
>TRBJ2-3|TRBV7-6|NA|14|TRBD1
CASSPRQGSDTQYF
TGTGCCAGCAGCCCACGACAGGGTTCTGATACGCAGTATTTT
>TRBJ2-5|TRBV5-1|NA|12|NA
CASSLRRETQYF
TGCGCCAGCAGCTTGAGGAGAGAGACCCAGTACTTC
>TRBJ2-2|TRBV5-1|NA|14|NA
CASSPDGSTGELFF
TGCGCCAGCAGCCCGGACGGGAGCACCGGGGAGCTGTTTTTT
>TRBJ1-2|TRBV9|once|15|TRBD1
CASSVTGQDDYGYTF
TGTGCCAGCAGCGTTACGGGACAGGACGACTATGGCTACACCTTC
>TRBJ2-1|TRBV6-1|NA|15|NA
CASSEVSGSYNEQFF
TGTGCCAGCAGTGAAGTCTCCGGTAGTTACAATGAGCAGTTCTTC
>TRBJ2-3|TRBV6-6|once|11|NA
CASSPKDTQYF
TGTGCCAGCAGTCCAAAAGATACGCAGTATTTT
>TRBJ2-3|TRBV5-8|NA|11|NA
CASRHTDTQYF
TGTGCCAGCCGACACACAGATACGCAGTATTTT
>TRBJ2-2|TRBV7-8|NA|16|NA
CASSLLLAGETGELFF
TGTGCCAGCAGCTTACTACTAGCCGGAGAAACCGGGGAGCTGTTTTTT
>TRBJ2-5|TRBV7-3|NA|15|NA
CASSLTSLSIETQYF
TGTGCCAGCAGCTTAACTAGTCTTTCTATTGAGACCCAGTACTTC
>TRBJ2-7|TRBV29-1|once|15|TRBD2
CSVVFVVAGEYEQYF
TGCAGCGTTGTGTTTGTTGTAGCGGGAGAGTACGAGCAGTACTTC
>TRBJ1-3|TRBV5-1|NA|15|NA
CASSLGPAAGNTIYF
TGCGCCAGCAGCTTGGGCCCGGCGGCAGGAAACACCATATATTTT
>TRBJ2-2|TRBV2|NA|13|NA
CASSVKPDGELFF
TGTGCCAGCAGCGTCAAACCGGATGGGGAGCTGTTTTTT
>TRBJ2-1|TRBV5-1|NA|16|TRBD2
CASSLELAGGYNEQFF
TGCGCCAGCAGCTTGGAACTAGCGGGAGGGTACAATGAGCAGTTCTTC
>TRBJ2-4|TRBV2|NA|14|NA
CASVPGEDKNIQYF
TGTGCCAGCGTTCCAGGGGAAGACAAAAACATTCAGTACTTC
>TRBJ1-5|TRBV27|NA|13|TRBD1
CASSRQGPEPQHF
TGTGCCAGCAGCCGACAGGGCCCTGAGCCCCAGCATTTT
>TRBJ2-3|TRBV2|NA|17|TRBD1
CASRPSVGTGLTYTQYF
TGTGCCAGCAGGCCCAGCGTCGGGACAGGTCTCACGTATACGCAGTATTTT
>TRBJ2-7|TRBV18|NA|14|NA
CASSPERVSYEQYF
TGTGCCAGCTCACCGGAAAGGGTGTCCTACGAGCAGTACTTC
>TRBJ2-5|TRBV11-2|NA|16|TRBD2
CASSPGLAGAGETQYF
TGTGCCAGCAGCCCGGGACTAGCGGGAGCGGGAGAGACCCAGTACTTC
>TRBJ1-1|TRBV7-3|NA|13|NA
CASSPRGGFEAFF
TGTGCCAGCTCTCCCCGAGGTGGTTTTGAAGCTTTCTTT
>TRBJ1-1|TRBV19|NA|13|NA
CASSIGPNTEAFF
TGTGCCAGTAGTATTGGCCCGAACACTGAAGCTTTCTTT
>TRBJ1-5|TRBV28|NA|15|NA
CASSYQTMPNQPQHF
TGTGCCAGCAGTTATCAGACGATGCCCAATCAGCCCCAGCATTTT
>TRBJ1-3|TRBV5-1|NA|17|NA
CASSLEGALSSGNTIYF
TGCGCCAGCAGCTTGGAAGGAGCGTTGAGCTCTGGAAACACCATATATTTT
>TRBJ2-7|TRBV11-2|NA|14|NA
CASSRDPNTYEQYF
TGTGCCAGCAGTCGGGACCCTAATACTTACGAGCAGTACTTC
>TRBJ1-5|TRBV7-2|once|14|TRBD1
CASSSRQGYQPQHF
TGTGCCAGCAGCTCACGACAGGGTTATCAGCCCCAGCATTTT
>TRBJ1-1|TRBV18|NA|15|TRBD1
CASSPGQGGYTEAFF
TGTGCCAGCTCACCGGGGCAGGGGGGGTACACTGAAGCTTTCTTT
>TRBJ2-3|TRBV15|NA|14|NA
CATSTRQYTDTQYF
TGTGCCACCAGCACCCGACAGTACACAGATACGCAGTATTTT
>TRBJ2-7|TRBV2|NA|14|NA
CASSAVLRSYEQYF
TGTGCCAGCAGCGCAGTACTCCGTTCCTACGAGCAGTACTTC
>TRBJ1-4|TRBV7-9|NA|14|NA
CASALTGPNEKLFF
TGTGCCAGCGCCCTCACCGGACCAAATGAAAAACTGTTTTTT
>TRBJ2-7|TRBV28|NA|12|NA
CASSSGTYEQYF
TGTGCCAGCAGCTCAGGAACCTACGAGCAGTACTTC
>TRBJ1-1|TRBV6-1|once|13|NA
CASSEVGATEAFF
TGTGCCAGCAGTGAAGTGGGAGCCACTGAAGCTTTCTTT
>TRBJ1-1|TRBV5-1|once|14|TRBD1
CASSLTSGGTEAFF
TGCGCCAGCAGCTTAACCTCAGGGGGCACTGAAGCTTTCTTT
>TRBJ2-5|TRBV11-2|NA|17|NA
CASSLAGVRAGKETQYF
TGTGCCAGCAGCTTAGCGGGAGTTCGAGCGGGTAAAGAGACCCAGTACTTC
>TRBJ2-3|TRBV7-2|NA|11|NA
CASSSSDTQYF
TGTGCCAGCAGCTCCTCTGATACGCAGTATTTT
>TRBJ1-2|TRBV11-2|NA|17|NA
CASSLPGTGPQVPGYTF
TGTGCCAGCAGCTTACCGGGAACGGGTCCTCAGGTCCCTGGCTACACCTTC
>TRBJ2-7|TRBV6-1|NA|15|TRBD1
CASSPQGDITYEQYF
TGTGCCAGCAGTCCCCAGGGGGACATTACCTACGAGCAGTACTTC
>TRBJ2-2|TRBV10-3|NA|16|NA
CAISEPRSLNTGELFF
TGTGCCATCAGTGAGCCCCGCAGTTTGAACACCGGGGAGCTGTTTTTT
>TRBJ2-3|TRBV5-5|NA|15|TRBD2
CASSLAAGGTDTQYF
TGTGCCAGCAGCTTGGCAGCGGGGGGCACAGATACGCAGTATTTT
>TRBJ1-1|TRBV7-2|NA|15|TRBD1
CASSGIDRVVTEAFF
TGTGCCAGCAGCGGGATTGACAGGGTGGTGACTGAAGCTTTCTTT
>TRBJ2-1|TRBV5-1|once|17|TRBD2
CASSSGLAGGPRGPEFF
TGCGCCAGCAGCTCGGGACTAGCGGGAGGGCCCCGGGGGCCGGAGTTCTTC
>TRBJ1-2|TRBV14|once|15|TRBD1
CASSQVRGQGHGYTF
TGTGCCAGCAGCCAAGTTAGGGGACAGGGCCATGGCTACACCTTC
>TRBJ2-1|TRBV10-3|NA|13|TRBD2
CASGLAGVNEQFF
TGTGCCTCCGGACTAGCGGGAGTCAATGAGCAGTTCTTC
>TRBJ2-1|TRBV28|NA|14|TRBD2
CASSLGLAANEQFF
TGTGCCAGCAGTCTTGGACTAGCCGCCAATGAGCAGTTCTTC
>TRBJ2-5|TRBV6-5|NA|14|NA
CASSYRDSGETQYF
TGTGCCAGCAGTTACAGAGACAGTGGAGAGACCCAGTACTTC
>TRBJ1-5|TRBV25-1|NA|14|NA
CASSESGRGQPQHF
TGTGCCAGCAGTGAATCAGGGAGAGGTCAGCCCCAGCATTTT
>TRBJ2-2|TRBV10-3|NA|13|NA
CAISSGGTGELFF
TGTGCCATCAGTTCAGGAGGCACCGGGGAGCTGTTTTTT
>TRBJ2-1|TRBV19|NA|15|TRBD2
CASRDSGGSYNEQFF
TGTGCCAGTCGAGACTCCGGGGGGTCCTACAATGAGCAGTTCTTC